The present T cell receptor (beta chain) was sequenced within a study of CD8+ T cells in alopecia areata (dated by TCRdb to about 2018). Turning to the overall study: Treated patients were enrolled in an open-label pilot trial of oral tofacitinib at 5 to 10 mg twice daily for moderate-to-severe alopecia areata. Tofacitinib was administered for 6 to 18 months, and 6 months of follow-up off drug were then conducted to assess delayed response and recurrence. The SALT score, which quantifies the percentage of affected scalp surface area, was used to measure disease severity in treated patients. In both human patients and the C3H/HeJ mouse model, the study applied high-throughput TCRbeta sequencing to look at T cell clonal expansion in alopecia areata. Human TCRbeta sequencing covered scalp tissue and sorted CD4+ and CD8+ peripheral blood T cells from patchy and totalis/universalis alopecia areata patients and healthy controls. Biopsies were taken from tofacitinib-treated patients at baseline and again at 4 and 24 weeks into treatment, and several of those patients also had a later scalp biopsy. Scalp clonality was compared among normal scalp (n=4), patchy alopecia areata scalp (n=8), and alopecia totalis/universalis scalp (n=8). RNA came from the PAXgene miRNA kit for fixed scalp, the miRNeasy kit for PBMCs, and the RNeasy kit for mouse skin. TCRbeta CDR3 regions were amplified by immunoSEQ multiplex PCR with 35 Vbeta forward and 13 Jbeta reverse primers.

Libraries were made using the immunoSEQ multiplex PCR assay. To provide template for TCR sequencing, every sample had RNA extracted and reverse transcribed into cDNA. First-strand cDNA was synthesized using SuperScript III with a 2:1 mix of oligo-dT and random hexamers. A synthetic immune receptor repertoire was used to assess amplification bias, and residual bias was removed computationally. The study's own analysis went as follows. Raw reads were preprocessed for error removal, and CDR3 was defined according to IMGT conventions as running from the conserved cysteine to phenylalanine. Clonality was computed as 1 minus the Shannon entropy, with the entropy normalized by log2 of the number of productive unique TCRs. Whether each scalp clone was CD4 or CD8 was inferred by checking scalp TCRbeta sequences against the CD4 and CD8 repertoires from sorted blood. The immuneACCESS repertoire file appears here via TCRdb, limited to in-frame rearrangements. These files lack a portion of the clones; in checked studies, under half of the deficit traces to unresolved V genes, and the cause of the others is not known. V and J calls and clone size are given by that table; D and trimming were obtained from the DNA. The sample table contains thousands of clones; only one count was recorded for around 70% of them. Roughly 16% of the sample rests with the top ten.

On the study overall, not on this receptor specifically: Many expanded lesional clones persisted in scalp and blood during tofacitinib treatment, which may partly explain relapse after stopping treatment. Tofacitinib significantly lowered scalp clonality and the number of expanded CD8+ clones among the top 100 scalp clones. The treated cohort was small, with a single nonresponder, so links between baseline CD8+ expansion and response need larger studies. Compared with normal scalp, lesional scalp, particularly in alopecia totalis/universalis, had higher clonality and more expanded CD8+ clones, which suggests antigenic drive. Shared TCR sequences between patients were less evident than in mice, which may be partly attributable to HLA diversity in the patient population. Resident alphabeta T cells in normal human skin are also sequenced, complicating scalp TCR repertoire analysis, unlike mouse skin dominated by gammadelta T cells.

What this sample's time point label stands for: approximately 4 weeks on oral tofacitinib. The treatment or condition label for this specimen denotes: oral pan-JAK inhibitor, 5-10 mg twice daily. Peripheral blood and lesional scalp punch biopsies were obtained from patients with alopecia areata. Human scalp biopsies went straight into PAXgene tissue containers for immediate fixation. Concerning this clone itself: It has no known antigen specificity. The input lacks base qualities; no much larger clone sits a single base away.

Cut back by 4 bases and 9 bases, the V and J ends lie 16 bases apart. Taken from cysteine to phenylalanine, the CDR3 has 13 residues. Only the CDR3 DNA stays, 39 bases, in frame from base 1. The germline V gene (reference sequence) provides CDR1 MNHEY and CDR2 SMNVEV. This TCR came from a human donor with alopecia areata. The chain links TRBV27 with TRBJ2-7; the D gene identity is not certain. The specimen comprised skin, sampled at week 4, from a patient treated with tofacitinib. The CDR3 has the sequence CASSSSSYSRQYF. The bases read TGTGCCAGCAGTTCCTCGTCCTATTCAAGGCAGTACTTC.